The source of this T cell receptor (beta chain) is a study of Ad26.COV2.S vaccination and SARS-CoV-2 variants. Across the study: Once or twice, 56 days apart, Ad26.COV2.S was delivered intramuscularly.

The table came from immunoSEQ multiplex PCR; TCRdb's copy has only in-frame clones and leaves some out. In the table there are approximately 300,000 clones, around four fifths of which are singletons. The CDR3 has 15 residues. Looked up from germline, CDR1 is KGHDR and CDR2 is SFDVKD. The V end was cut by 3 bases, the J end by 0 bases, with 8 bases between. Treatment meaning: about 20 received Ad26.COV2.S at low or high dose, single or two shots; about 5 received placebo; per-sample allocation not given. Vaccine and placebo recipients were sampled on day 63 after the first injection. The J gene is TRBJ1-3, the V gene TRBV24-1, with D hard to call. This receptor was identified in a person between 18 and 59 years old who received the Ad26.COV2.S COVID-19 vaccine or a placebo. The starting material was peripheral blood, obtained in a trial of Ad26.COV2.S vaccine versus placebo. This CDR3 is CATSDPKSSGNTIYF. The CDR3, as DNA: TGTGCCACCAGTGATCCCAAGAGCTCTGGAAACACCATATATTTT.